These T cell receptor beta chains were read from a single sample in a study of response to subunit inactivated influenza vaccine. TCRdb reprocessed the RT-PCR reads with MiXCR, giving one entry per CDR3 protein. Of about 310,000 distinct CDR3 sequences listed, just over 20% are singletons. The material was PBMCs from blood, obtained 21 months after vaccination. The receptors shown here come from a man aged 45 to 75 who received an inactivated influenza vaccine. CDR3s include the opening cysteine and the closing phenylalanine or tryptophan. A D gene is named only where the DNA matches it firmly. Size is omitted from some rows. Given values are once, few, many or a class for expanded clones.

>NA|TRBJ1-2|TRBV6-5|NA
CASSYGGLDYGYTF
TGTGCCAGCAGTTACGGGGGGTTGGACTATGGCTACACCTTC
>NA|TRBJ1-1|TRBV6-6|NA
CASSTAEDTEAFF
TGTGCCAGCAGTACCGCAGAAGACACTGAAGCTTTCTTT
>TRBD1|TRBJ1-1|TRBV20-1|few
CSYQPIPGQGKNTEAFF
TGCAGCTACCAACCAATCCCGGGACAGGGGAAGAACACTGAAGCTTTCTTT
>TRBD1|TRBJ2-7|TRBV6-5|NA
CASSYSIWGQPFYEQYF
TGTGCCAGCAGTTACTCGATCTGGGGACAGCCTTTTTACGAGCAGTACTTC
>NA|TRBJ2-5|TRBV29-1|medium-sized
CSVEGDRQTQYF
TGCAGCGTTGAGGGGGATAGGCAGACCCAGTACTTC
>NA|TRBJ2-5|TRBV27|NA
CASSASGVETQYF
TGTGCCAGCAGTGCATCAGGGGTTGAGACCCAGTACTTC
>NA|TRBJ2-6|TRBV5-4|few
CASSLDGSTGANVLTF
TGTGCCAGCAGCTTGGACGGGTCGACTGGGGCCAACGTCCTGACTTTC
>TRBD1|TRBJ1-6|TRBV12-3/TRBV12-4|many
CASSPDRGLSPLHF
TGTGCCAGCAGCCCTGACAGGGGGCTTTCACCCCTCCACTTT
>NA|TRBJ1-1|TRBV15|few
CATSRDVAVKEAFF
TGTGCCACCAGCAGAGATGTGGCAGTGAAAGAAGCTTTCTTT
>NA|TRBJ1-1|TRBV14|many
CASRETGRNTEAFF
TGTGCCAGCCGAGAAACAGGGCGCAACACTGAAGCTTTCTTT
>NA|TRBJ1-2|TRBV20-1|NA
CSARVAGVRNYGYTF
TGCAGTGCTAGAGTGGCAGGGGTTAGAAACTATGGCTACACCTTC
>NA|TRBJ2-1|TRBV28|few
CASRPAGRTYNEQFF
TGTGCCAGCAGACCGGCTGGCAGGACCTACAATGAGCAGTTCTTC
>NA|TRBJ2-3|TRBV27|NA
CASSSSGTSTDTQYF
TGTGCCAGCAGTTCCTCCGGGACTAGCACAGATACGCAGTATTTT
>TRBD1|TRBJ1-1|TRBV25-1|many
CASGQGRAEAFF
TGTGCCAGCGGACAGGGGAGGGCTGAAGCTTTCTTT
>NA|TRBJ1-1|TRBV4-2|few
CASSQEAEGWAEAFF
TGTGCCAGCAGCCAAGAAGCGGAGGGCTGGGCTGAAGCTTTCTTT
>TRBD2|TRBJ2-1|TRBV9|NA
CASSVDAGEFGEQFF
TGTGCCAGCAGCGTAGACGCGGGAGAGTTTGGTGAGCAGTTCTTC
>TRBD1|TRBJ1-3|TRBV27|few
CASSRQGASGNTIYF
TGTGCCAGCAGTCGACAGGGGGCCTCTGGAAACACCATATATTTT
>TRBD1|TRBJ1-5|TRBV6-5|NA
CASSYGQGAQPQHF
TGTGCCAGCAGTTACGGACAGGGGGCTCAGCCCCAGCATTTT